These 2 T cell receptor beta chains originate from one sample sequenced in a study of blood T cells in healthy people across ages. The use of a sample-barcoded 5' primer and a J-beta primer mix characterized a second PCR of roughly 7 to 11 cycles. MiXCR, run by TCRdb on the 5' RACE reads, gives a single entry per CDR3 protein. The sample lists about 1 million distinct CDR3 sequences, more than 35% occurring once. Sequenced sample: blood. The receptors stem from a woman in her sixties in good health.

In regard to this clonotype: A single base separates this from a much larger clone, so it may be a read error. V usage is TRBV24-1 and J usage is TRBJ2-5; D is ambiguous. There are 15 residues in the CDR3. Germline-derived CDR1 and CDR2 are KGHDR and SFDVKD. The V end was cut by 3 bases, the J end by 1 base, with 11 bases between. The CDR3 reads CATSDVLDLQETQYF. The CDR3 DNA is TGTGCCACCAGTGATGTGCTTGATCTCCAAGAGACCCAGTACTTC.

This clonotype was observed a few times. V usage is TRBV24-1 and J usage is TRBJ2-1; 9 bases match TRBD2. Per germline, CDR1 KGHDR and CDR2 SFDVKD. The CDR3 length is 14 residues. V lost 5 bases, J lost 5 bases, and 3 bases stayed unmatched. The chain's CDR3 is CATSVSGSDNEQFF. CDR3 sequence (DNA): TGTGCCACCAGTGTTAGCGGGAGTGACAATGAGCAGTTCTTC.